This T cell receptor (beta chain) was captured by sequencing in a study of cytomegalovirus exposure and HLA in healthy donors. Findings and caveats of the study: An Asian-associated ancestry cluster reportedly showed fewer N-insertions than the roughly 600-donor mean in a later analysis. CMV serostatus was the only recorded immune exposure for donors.

This CDR3 is built from 19 residues. V was clipped by 3 bases and J by 4 bases; unmatched bases: 12. Germline V CDR1 and CDR2: KGHSH, LQKENI. Both 60 Vbeta primers and 13 Jbeta primers went into the PCR. Only in-frame clones appear in the TCRdb table, and some are missing; sequencing was by immunoSEQ multiplex PCR. The sample includes approximately 190,000 clones, roughly 80% of them seen just once. On this clone: What it binds is not known.

This TCR came from a woman aged 50 to 60 in good health and CMV-seropositive. The source material was PBMCs. The chain uses TRBV18 and TRBJ2-3; 14 positions agree with TRBD2. This CDR3 is CASSPKGLTSGGAPDTQYF. The DNA of the CDR3 is TGTGCCAGCTCACCGAAGGGATTGACTAGCGGGGGGGCCCCAGATACGCAGTATTTT.